The next 31 T cell receptor beta chains were all read from a single sample in a study of T cell responses to AZD1222 COVID-19 vaccine. Some clones are missing from TCRdb's copy, which holds only in-frame ones; the method was immunoSEQ multiplex PCR. The sample yields over 110,000 clones, 90% seen once. Sample: peripheral blood, taken 28 days after the second AZD1222 dose. The receptor source for this set is an adult who received the AZD1222 COVID-19 vaccine.

This rearrangement joins TRBV9 to TRBJ1-1; 7 bases are a match to TRBD1. The CDR3 length is 16 residues. Per the germline V gene, CDR1 is SGDLS and CDR2 is YYNGEE. With 4 bases clipped from V and 1 base from J, the junction kept 10 bases outside the gene matches. This chain's CDR3 is CASSPPWTGRNTEAFF. DNA for the CDR3: TGTGCCAGCAGCCCCCCATGGACAGGACGGAACACTGAAGCTTTCTTT.

The chain combines TRBV5-1 with TRBJ1-1; D gene unclear. The CDR3 has 14 amino acids. Trimming shortened V by 0 bases and J by 5 bases, and 11 bases separated the two germline ends. Germline CDR1 is SGHRS and CDR2 is YFSETQ. CDR3 coding DNA: TGCGCCAGCAGCTTGGATGGGCGCCGGACTGAAGCTTTCTTT. Its translation is CASSLDGRRTEAFF.

The rearrangement uses TRBV28 and TRBJ1-5; D is perhaps TRBD1 (5 bases). The CDR3 has 18 residues. CDR1 and CDR2 (germline): MDHEN, SYDVKM. Trimming stripped 5 bases from V and 4 bases from J, with 24 bases between. The CDR3: CASSRVYGGGILNQPQHF. The DNA of the CDR3 is TGTGCCAGCAGTAGGGTTTACGGGGGGGGAATCTTAAATCAGCCCCAGCATTTT.

In DNA form, the CDR3 reads TGCAGCGGAGGCACCGGGACAAAGTATCACAATGGCTACACCTTC. Its translation is CSGGTGTKYHNGYTF. V is TRBV29-1 and J is TRBJ1-2; maybe TRBD1 (6 bases). Trimming took off 7 bases at V and 6 bases at J, with 24 bases between the two ends. CDR3 length equals 15 residues. Germline CDR1 reads SQVTM; CDR2 reads ANQGSEA.

The V call is TRBV6-5, the J call TRBJ1-1; no reliable D call. The germline V and J ends were trimmed by 6 bases and 8 bases, with 16 bases remaining between them. Germline V CDR1 and CDR2: MNHEY, SVGAGI. The CDR3 contains 13 residues. The CDR3 protein is CASRGWGGAEAFF. In nucleotides, the CDR3 is TGTGCCAGCAGGGGGTGGGGTGGAGCCGAAGCTTTCTTT.

The rearrangement links TRBV6-1 to TRBJ1-5; no reliable D call. The CDR3 is 13 amino acids. V was clipped by 1 base and J by 7 bases, with 8 bases between them. Looked up from germline, CDR1 is MNHNS and CDR2 is SASEGT. The CDR3 DNA follows: TGTGCCAGCAGTGAAGAACGCGTCCAGCCCCAGCATTTT. Encoded protein: CASSEERVQPQHF.

V usage is TRBV6-4 and J usage is TRBJ2-1; possible D gene TRBD1, 6 bases. Trimming stripped 0 bases from V and 7 bases from J, with 13 bases between. The germline CDR1 and CDR2 sequences are MRHNA and SNTAGT. The CDR3 loop spans 15 amino acids. CDR3 sequence: CASSDSYRASNEQFF. In nucleotides, the CDR3 is TGTGCCAGCAGTGACTCGTACAGGGCGTCAAATGAGCAGTTCTTC.

The rearrangement joins TRBV14 to TRBJ2-2, with TRBD1 matching over 10 bases. The V segment lost 4 bases and the J segment 7 bases; nucleotides outside the gene matches: 3. This CDR3 is built from 14 residues. The V gene's germline CDR1 is SGHDN and CDR2 FVKESK. The CDR3 spells CASSPTGGHGELFF. The CDR3, as DNA: TGTGCCAGCAGCCCGACAGGGGGCCACGGGGAGCTGTTTTTT.

This clone has only one observation. The V and J genes are TRBV19 and TRBJ2-7, with D uncertain. Germline CDR1 is LNHDA and CDR2 is SQIVND (reference sequence). There are 13 residues in the CDR3. The ends were cut back, 7 bases at V and 1 base at J, with 11 bases in the middle. The CDR3 is CASKDAGSYEQYF. Written as DNA, the CDR3 is TGTGCCAGTAAAGACGCAGGATCCTACGAGCAGTACTTC.

This clone appeared once. The J gene is TRBJ2-1, the V gene TRBV6-5; 8 positions agree with TRBD2. The CDR3 is 16 amino acids. After removal of 0 bases from V and 7 bases from J, the junction contained 8 bases not matched to a gene. Germline-derived CDR1 and CDR2 are MNHEY and SVGAGI. In nucleotides, the CDR3 is TGTGCCAGCAGTTACTCTCGGGGGGGCAAAGGGAATGAGCAGTTCTTC. Its translation: CASSYSRGGKGNEQFF.

DNA for the CDR3: TGTGCCAGCAGCCTAGGGGTATCGCAGTATTTT. Its protein product is CASSLGVSQYF. V and J are TRBV7-2 and TRBJ2-3; a possible D gene is TRBD1 (5 bases). The CDR3 extends over 11 amino acids. Germline CDR1 SGHTA, CDR2 FQGNSA. V lost 5 bases to trimming and J lost 10 bases, with 10 bases between them.

The rearrangement uses TRBV5-8 and TRBJ1-6; 7 bases align to TRBD1. The V gene's germline CDR1 is SGHTS and CDR2 YDEGEE. The CDR3 runs 16 residues. J gave up 5 bases and V 4 bases, and 9 bases lay outside the gene matches. Here the CDR3 DNA reads TGTGCCAGCAGCCCCCCGGACAGGCTCGATAATTCACCCCTCCACTTT. Amino acid sequence: CASSPPDRLDNSPLHF.

The chain recombines TRBV5-1 with TRBJ2-1; 12 bases are shared with TRBD2. Germline CDR1 is SGHRS and CDR2 is YFSETQ. The CDR3 has 13 residues. V shed 5 bases and J 11 bases; nucleotides not matched to a gene: 5. CDR3 nucleotide sequence: TGCGCCAGCAGAATCGGACTAGCGGGGCAGCAGTTCTTC. Its translation is CASRIGLAGQQFF.

The chain links TRBV30 to TRBJ1-4; a possible D gene is TRBD1 (6 bases). Germline V CDR1 and CDR2: GTSNPN, SVGIG (reference sequence). Trimming left V 3 bases short and J 4 bases short, with 15 bases between. This CDR3 spans 15 amino acids. CDR3 in amino acids: CAWRGQGFGNEKLFF. The CDR3 nucleotides are TGTGCCTGGAGAGGTCAGGGGTTTGGTAATGAAAAACTGTTTTTT.

The chain joins TRBV30 to TRBJ2-3; D may be TRBD1 (5 bases). Germline V gene sequence: CDR1 GTSNPN, CDR2 SVGIG (reference sequence). This CDR3 comprises 12 residues. V was trimmed by 4 bases and J by 6 bases, leaving 11 bases between them. The CDR3 protein is CAWNPGLDTQYF. For the CDR3, the DNA is TGTGCCTGGAACCCAGGGCTGGATACGCAGTATTTT.

In nucleotides, the CDR3 is TGTGCCAGCATTCTAAGCGGGACAAAATACGAGCAGTACTTC. Protein: CASILSGTKYEQYF. This chain uses TRBV21-1 with TRBJ2-7; the table gives TRBD2 as D, unverified against the DNA. TRBV21-1 is listed as a pseudogene. The CDR3 is 14 residues long.

The chain employs TRBV28 and TRBJ1-2, with unresolved D. The CDR3 is made up of 13 amino acids. The germline V gene encodes CDR1 MDHEN and CDR2 SYDVKM. The V end was cut by 6 bases, the J end by 4 bases, with 12 bases between. CDR3 region: CASSPTVSYGYTF. The DNA of the CDR3 is TGTGCCAGCAGCCCAACAGTGAGCTATGGCTACACCTTC.

V and J are TRBV6-5 and TRBJ2-7; 10 bases align to TRBD1. CDR1 MNHEY and CDR2 SVGAGI come from the germline V gene. The V segment lost 2 bases and the J segment 3 bases; nucleotides outside the gene matches: 4. This CDR3 has 15 residues. The CDR3 sequence: CASSYGTGDLYEQYF. CDR3 nucleotides: TGTGCCAGCAGTTACGGGACAGGGGACCTCTACGAGCAGTACTTC.

The gene calls are TRBV27 and TRBJ2-6; maybe TRBD1 (6 bases). Germline V gene data show CDR1 as MNHEY and CDR2 as SMNVEV (reference sequence). The CDR3 has 16 amino acids. Trimming removed 4 bases from V and 1 base from J, with 11 bases in between. In DNA, the CDR3 is TGTGCCAGCAGTTCATTTGGACAGTCTGGGGCCAACGTCCTGACTTTC. It specifies CASSSFGQSGANVLTF.

This rearrangement joins TRBV15 to TRBJ1-3; 10 nucleotides line up with TRBD1. The V segment lost 1 base and the J segment 4 bases; nucleotides outside the gene matches: 4. The CDR3 is 16 residues long. CDR1 LNHNV and CDR2 YYDKDF come from the germline V gene (reference sequence). CDR3 DNA: TGTGCCACCAGCAGAGTTAGACAGGGGGCCGGAAACACCATATATTTT. Its translation: CATSRVRQGAGNTIYF.

The CDR3: CASSSPGRRPNGYTF. The CDR3 bases are TGTGCCAGCAGCTCTCCCGGACGGAGGCCCAATGGCTACACCTTC. The J gene is TRBJ1-2, the V gene TRBV28; no reliable D call. Germline V lookup: CDR1 MDHEN, CDR2 SYDVKM. This CDR3 spans 15 amino acids. The V end was cut by 6 bases, the J end by 6 bases, with 20 bases between.

J is TRBJ1-1 and V is TRBV10-3; TRBD1 matches 7 bases. The CDR3 has 12 residues. The germline CDR1 and CDR2 sequences are ENHRY and SYGVKD. The ends lost 4 bases at V and 7 bases at J; junction bases unmatched: 3. The CDR3 nucleotides are TGTGCCATCAGTGGGACAGGCCTTGAAGCTTTCTTT. It yields the protein CAISGTGLEAFF.

The chain has TRBV18 and TRBJ1-1; D is unresolved. The CDR3 runs 15 residues. Germline V gene lookup returns CDR1 KGHSH and CDR2 LQKENI. V lost 3 bases to trimming and J lost 0 bases, with 11 bases between them. The CDR3 here is CASSPVGTVNTEAFF. The CDR3 DNA follows: TGTGCCAGCTCACCCGTCGGCACAGTGAACACTGAAGCTTTCTTT.

The chain links TRBV10-3 to TRBJ1-4; D is ambiguous. The CDR3 contains 13 residues. V lost 10 bases to trimming and J lost 4 bases, with 13 bases between them. The germline V gene encodes CDR1 ENHRY and CDR2 SYGVKD. The DNA for the CDR3 is TGTGCCACCCAACAACTAATTAATGAAAAACTGTTTTTT. Translating gives CATQQLINEKLFF.

This chain joins TRBV7-2 and TRBJ2-1; D is perhaps TRBD1 (6 bases). CDR3 length: 14 amino acids. Trimming cost V 4 bases and J 3 bases, with 10 bases left between them. Germline V gives CDR1 SGHTA, CDR2 FQGNSA. The CDR3 here is CASSSSQGYNEQFF. The CDR3 DNA sequence: TGTGCCAGCAGCTCCTCACAGGGCTACAATGAGCAGTTCTTC. Complete variable domain (other parts from reference TRBV7-2 and TRBJ2-1): GAGVSQSPSNKVTEKGKDVELRCDPISGHTALYWYRQSLGQGLEFLIYFQGNSAPDKSGLPSDRFSAERTGGSVSTLTIQRTQQEDSAVYLCASSSSQGYNEQFFGPGTRLTVL.

A single count supports this clone. The rearrangement links TRBV28 to TRBJ1-5, with TRBD1 as a possible D gene (6 bases). Trimming left V 8 bases short and J 0 bases short, with 17 bases between. CDR3 length: 16 amino acids. Germline loops: CDR1 MDHEN, CDR2 SYDVKM. Here the CDR3 reads CASPLRGAYSNQPQHF. DNA for the CDR3: TGTGCCAGCCCTCTCCGGGGGGCATATAGCAATCAGCCCCAGCATTTT.

This clone was observed a single time. The V call is TRBV6-5, the J call TRBJ2-5, with TRBD2 matching over 11 bases. The CDR3 sequence is 14 residues long. The V gene's germline CDR1 is MNHEY and CDR2 SVGAGI. V gave up 8 bases and J gave up 3 bases; unmatched junction bases: 5. The CDR3 DNA sequence: TGTGCCAGCGATACTAGCGGGGGCGAAGAGACCCAGTACTTC. This translates into CASDTSGGEETQYF.

V and J are TRBV30 and TRBJ1-2; D perhaps matches TRBD1 (5 bases). Per the germline V gene, CDR1 is GTSNPN and CDR2 is SVGIG (reference sequence). This CDR3 has 13 residues. The V end was cut by 0 bases, the J end by 5 bases, with 10 bases between. In DNA form, the CDR3 reads TGTGCCTGGAGTGTTCAACAGGAGTATGGCTACACCTTC. It is translated as CAWSVQQEYGYTF.

The V gene is TRBV9, the J gene TRBJ1-4; the D is unclear. CDR1 SGDLS and CDR2 YYNGEE come from the germline V gene. There are 13 residues in the CDR3. V lost 0 bases and J lost 8, with 8 bases in between. The CDR3 region is CASSVGGGEKLFF. CDR3 nucleotide sequence: TGTGCCAGCAGCGTAGGGGGAGGAGAAAAACTGTTTTTT.

The chain couples TRBV28 to TRBJ1-5; TRBD1 matches 8 bases. From germline, CDR1 is MDHEN and CDR2 SYDVKM. The CDR3 extends over 15 amino acids. After removal of 6 bases from V and 6 bases from J, the junction contained 10 bases not matched to a gene. This CDR3 is CASRRPTGVGQPQHF. The CDR3 region has the DNA TGTGCCAGCAGACGCCCGACAGGGGTAGGTCAGCCCCAGCATTTT.

This rearrangement joins TRBV18 to TRBJ1-1, with 7 bases lining up with TRBD1. The germline gives CDR1 KGHSH, CDR2 LQKENI. The CDR3 spans 16 residues. The J segment lost 0 bases and the V segment lost 6 bases, leaving 10 bases of the junction unmatched. The CDR3 nucleotides are TGTGCCAGCTCGTCCGGGACAGCCTCCCTGAACACTGAAGCTTTCTTT. Protein: CASSSGTASLNTEAFF.